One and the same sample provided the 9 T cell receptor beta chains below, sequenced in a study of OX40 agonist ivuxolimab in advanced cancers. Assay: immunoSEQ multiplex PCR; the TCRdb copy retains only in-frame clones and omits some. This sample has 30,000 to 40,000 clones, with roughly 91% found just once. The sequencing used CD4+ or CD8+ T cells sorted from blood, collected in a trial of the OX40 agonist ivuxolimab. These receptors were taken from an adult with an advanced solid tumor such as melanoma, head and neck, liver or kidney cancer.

The CDR3 sequence is CASTTGTNEQFF. The CDR3 DNA is TGTGCCAGCACTACCGGCACAAATGAGCAGTTCTTC. The genes are TRBV6-5 and TRBJ2-1, with no clear D. The CDR3 has 12 amino acids. The V end lost 7 bases, the J end lost 7 bases, and 11 bases lay between the germline ends. Germline CDR1 MNHEY, CDR2 SVGAGI.

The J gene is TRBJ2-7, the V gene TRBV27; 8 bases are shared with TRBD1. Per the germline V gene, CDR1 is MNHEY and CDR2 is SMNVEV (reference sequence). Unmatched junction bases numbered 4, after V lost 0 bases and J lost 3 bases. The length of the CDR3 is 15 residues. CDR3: CASSLSARGHYEQYF. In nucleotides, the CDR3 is TGTGCCAGCAGTTTATCGGCCAGGGGGCACTACGAGCAGTACTTC.

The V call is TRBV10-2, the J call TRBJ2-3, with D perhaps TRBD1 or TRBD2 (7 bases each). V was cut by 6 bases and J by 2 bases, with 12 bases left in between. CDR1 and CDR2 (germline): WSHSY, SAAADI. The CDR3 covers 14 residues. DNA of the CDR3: TGCGCCAGCAGAGCGGGACAGTTCACAGATACGCAGTATTTT. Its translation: CASRAGQFTDTQYF.

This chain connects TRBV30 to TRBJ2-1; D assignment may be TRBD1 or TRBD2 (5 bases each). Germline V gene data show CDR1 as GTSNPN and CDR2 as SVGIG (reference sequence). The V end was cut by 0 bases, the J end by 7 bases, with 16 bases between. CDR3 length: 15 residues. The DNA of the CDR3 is TGTGCCTGGAGTGTTGGGGCAGCCCGCGGGAATGAGCAGTTCTTC. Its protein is CAWSVGAARGNEQFF.

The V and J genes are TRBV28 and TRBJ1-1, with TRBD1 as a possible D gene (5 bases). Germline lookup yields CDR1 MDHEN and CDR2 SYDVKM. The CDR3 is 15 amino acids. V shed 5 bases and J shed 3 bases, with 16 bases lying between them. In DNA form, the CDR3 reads TGTGCCAGCAGTCCCACCGCGACAGCCGACACTGAAGCTTTCTTT. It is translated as CASSPTATADTEAFF.

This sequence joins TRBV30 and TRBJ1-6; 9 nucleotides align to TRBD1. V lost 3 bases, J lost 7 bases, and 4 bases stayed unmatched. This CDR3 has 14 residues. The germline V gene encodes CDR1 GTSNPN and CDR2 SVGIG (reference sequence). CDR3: CAWRSGTGNSPLHF. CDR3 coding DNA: TGTGCCTGGAGGTCCGGGACAGGGAATTCACCCCTCCACTTT.

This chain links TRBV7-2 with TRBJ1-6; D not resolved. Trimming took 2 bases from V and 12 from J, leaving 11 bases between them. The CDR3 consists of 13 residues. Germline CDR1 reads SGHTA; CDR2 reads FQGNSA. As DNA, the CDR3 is TGTGCCAGCAGCTTAATCCCCCAAGAACCCCTCCACTTT. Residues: CASSLIPQEPLHF. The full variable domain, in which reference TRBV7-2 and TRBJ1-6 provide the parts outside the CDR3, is GAGVSQSPSNKVTEKGKDVELRCDPISGHTALYWYRQSLGQGLEFLIYFQGNSAPDKSGLPSDRFSAERTGGSVSTLTIQRTQQEDSAVYLCASSLIPQEPLHFGNGTRLTVT.

The CDR3 DNA sequence: TGCGCCAGCAGCCCTCCCAGGGGGGGACAGGTGAACACTGAAGCTTTCTTT. Protein sequence: CASSPPRGGQVNTEAFF. The rearrangement links TRBV4-1 to TRBJ1-1; 8 bases fit TRBD1. The CDR3 length is 17 residues. Per the germline V gene, CDR1 is MGHRA and CDR2 is YSYEKL. The V segment lost 4 bases and the J segment 0 bases; nucleotides outside the gene matches: 10.

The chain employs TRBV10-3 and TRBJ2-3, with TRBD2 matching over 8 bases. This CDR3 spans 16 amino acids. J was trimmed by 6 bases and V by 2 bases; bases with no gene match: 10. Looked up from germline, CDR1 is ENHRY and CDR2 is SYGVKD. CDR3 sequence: CAISERDSGDGDTQYF. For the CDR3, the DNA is TGTGCCATCAGTGAGCGAGATAGCGGGGACGGGGATACGCAGTATTTT.